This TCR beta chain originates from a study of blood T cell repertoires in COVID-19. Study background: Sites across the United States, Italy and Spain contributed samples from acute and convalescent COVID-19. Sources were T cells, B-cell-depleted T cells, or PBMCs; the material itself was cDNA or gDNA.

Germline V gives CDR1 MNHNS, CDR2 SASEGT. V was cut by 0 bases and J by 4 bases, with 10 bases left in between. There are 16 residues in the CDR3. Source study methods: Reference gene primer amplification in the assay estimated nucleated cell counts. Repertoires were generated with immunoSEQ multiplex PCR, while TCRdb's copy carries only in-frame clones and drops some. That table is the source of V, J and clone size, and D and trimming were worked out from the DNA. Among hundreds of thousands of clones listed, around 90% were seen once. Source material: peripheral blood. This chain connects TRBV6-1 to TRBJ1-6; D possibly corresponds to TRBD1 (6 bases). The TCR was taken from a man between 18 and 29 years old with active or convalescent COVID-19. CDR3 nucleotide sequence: TGTGCCAGCAGTGAAGCTTGGACAGCATATAATTCACCCCTCCACTTT. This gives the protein CASSEAWTAYNSPLHF.